In its sample, the clone carrying this T cell receptor beta chain was seen many times. What it recognizes is unknown. The data stem from a study of regulatory T cells in long-lasting Graves disease. Study conclusions and caveats: Patients whose Graves' disease persisted exhibited lower TCR diversity than those newly diagnosed. The analysis examined peripheral blood only and excluded thyroid tissue.

Through Arm-PCR of CDR3 regions and iRepertoire HTBI primers, TCR beta libraries were built. TCRdb re-analysed the multiplex PCR reads in MiXCR, keeping a single row per CDR3 protein. This sample has about 560,000 distinct CDR3 sequences, with about 16% found just once. Time point here: newly diagnosed GD, antithyroid drugs for less than 3 months. Following extraction of RNA from PBMCs, that RNA was used to make the TCR library. The diagnosis of Graves' disease used American Thyroid Association guidelines. CDR1 and CDR2 (germline): SGHTA, FQGTGA. The ends were cut back, 4 bases at V and 3 bases at J, with 13 bases in the middle. There are 15 residues in the CDR3. This sample also belongs to another study, concerning T cells in Graves' hyperthyroidism and ophthalmopathy.

This chain connects TRBV7-3 to TRBJ2-1; D may be TRBD1 (6 bases). The source is a man between 18 and 35 years old with Graves disease. The input for sequencing was peripheral blood mononuclear cells (PBMCs), taken at new diagnosis, from a patient treated with antithyroid drugs. This CDR3 reads CASSSGVVGYNEQFF. In DNA, the CDR3 is TGTGCCAGCAGCTCAGGGGTCGTGGGCTACAATGAGCAGTTCTTC.